Listed below are T cell receptor beta chains from one sample, sequenced in a study of beta chain features in type 1 diabetes. TCRdb's copy holds only in-frame clones and misses some; the assay was immunoSEQ multiplex PCR. Among more than 300,000 clones listed, around 12% were seen once. Sample: naive CD4+ T cells from blood. The source is a woman aged 18-30 years with type 1 diabetes. Both conserved end residues are part of each CDR3. D genes are given only for firm matches. A row's size may be missing; if present it is once, few, many or a size class.

V gene: TRBV14
D gene: -
J gene: TRBJ1-1
clone size: -
CDR3 DNA: TGTGCCAGCAGCCACGGGGTAGGAGAAGCTTTCTTT
CDR3 protein: CASSHGVGEAFF

V gene: TRBV4-1
D gene: -
J gene: TRBJ2-1
clone size: few
CDR3 DNA: TGCGCCAGCAGCCAAGACGGGGAAATCACCTACAATGAGCAGTTCTTC
CDR3 protein: CASSQDGEITYNEQFF

V gene: TRBV28
D gene: TRBD1
J gene: TRBJ2-7
clone size: -
CDR3 DNA: TGTGCCAGCAGTTTTCCCGACAGGGGGTACGAGCAGTACTTC
CDR3 protein: CASSFPDRGYEQYF

V gene: TRBV7-2
D gene: -
J gene: TRBJ2-5
clone size: few
CDR3 DNA: TGTGCCAGCAGCTTAATGGGGGCCCGAGAGACCCAGTACTTC
CDR3 protein: CASSLMGARETQYF

V gene: TRBV19
D gene: -
J gene: TRBJ2-5
clone size: few
CDR3 DNA: TGTGCCAGCTCCTTGGATAGCGGTGTAGAGACCCAGTACTTC
CDR3 protein: CASSLDSGVETQYF

V gene: TRBV7-2
D gene: -
J gene: TRBJ1-5
clone size: few
CDR3 DNA: TGTGCCAGCAGCTTAGGAGGACTAGGGGCCCAGCATTTT
CDR3 protein: CASSLGGLGAQHF

V gene: TRBV4-3
D gene: -
J gene: TRBJ2-2
clone size: few
CDR3 DNA: TGCGCCAGCAGCCAAACGACAGGGAACACCGGGGAGCTGTTTTTT
CDR3 protein: CASSQTTGNTGELFF

V gene: TRBV10-3
D gene: -
J gene: TRBJ1-1
clone size: few
CDR3 DNA: TGTGCCATCAGTGAGCCCCCCAACAGGGTCGGGGCTTTCTTT
CDR3 protein: CAISEPPNRVGAFF

V gene: TRBV18
D gene: -
J gene: TRBJ1-2
clone size: few
CDR3 DNA: TGTGCCAGCTCACCCCCAGAAAACTATGGCTACACCTTC
CDR3 protein: CASSPPENYGYTF

V gene: TRBV10-3
D gene: TRBD2
J gene: TRBJ2-3
clone size: few
CDR3 DNA: TGTGCCATCAGTGAGCGGCTAGCGGGGGGATCAGATACGCAGTATTTT
CDR3 protein: CAISERLAGGSDTQYF

V gene: TRBV28
D gene: TRBD2
J gene: TRBJ2-1
clone size: few
CDR3 DNA: TGTGCCAGCACCTTGGGCGGGAGCCCCTACAATGAGCAGTTCTTC
CDR3 protein: CASTLGGSPYNEQFF

V gene: TRBV7-2
D gene: -
J gene: TRBJ2-5
clone size: few
CDR3 DNA: TGTGCCAGCAGCCCGGGGGATCAAGAGACCCAGTACTTC
CDR3 protein: CASSPGDQETQYF

V gene: TRBV7-6
D gene: TRBD1
J gene: TRBJ1-6
clone size: -
CDR3 DNA: TGTGCCAGCAGCCCGGGACAGGGGGCACGGAATTCACCCCTCCACTTT
CDR3 protein: CASSPGQGARNSPLHF

V gene: TRBV9
D gene: TRBD1
J gene: TRBJ1-6
clone size: few
CDR3 DNA: TGTGCCAGCAGCGTACAGGGGGACTCACCCCTCCACTTT
CDR3 protein: CASSVQGDSPLHF

V gene: TRBV2
D gene: TRBD1
J gene: TRBJ2-6
clone size: -
CDR3 DNA: TGTGCCACCCGGGACAGGTCTGGGGCCAACGTCCTGACTTTC
CDR3 protein: CATRDRSGANVLTF

V gene: TRBV29-1
D gene: TRBD2
J gene: TRBJ2-7
clone size: few
CDR3 DNA: TGCAGCGTGTTAGCGGGAGGTAGCGAGCAGTACTTC
CDR3 protein: CSVLAGGSEQYF

V gene: TRBV5-1
D gene: TRBD1
J gene: TRBJ1-1
clone size: few
CDR3 DNA: TGCGCCAGCAGCACAGGACAGGGGATCACTGAAGCTTTCTTT
CDR3 protein: CASSTGQGITEAFF

V gene: TRBV5-1
D gene: -
J gene: TRBJ2-7
clone size: -
CDR3 DNA: TGCGCCAGCCGCGGCCTAGCGCCCTACGAGCAGTACTTC
CDR3 protein: CASRGLAPYEQYF

V gene: TRBV15
D gene: -
J gene: TRBJ2-5
clone size: few
CDR3 DNA: TGTGCCACCAGCGAGCGAGCGGGAGAGACCCAGTACTTC
CDR3 protein: CATSERAGETQYF

V gene: TRBV4-3
D gene: TRBD2
J gene: TRBJ2-3
clone size: few
CDR3 DNA: TGCGCCAGCAGCCAAACCTCTAGCGGGAGTGCAGATACGCAGTATTTT
CDR3 protein: CASSQTSSGSADTQYF

V gene: TRBV7-2
D gene: TRBD2
J gene: TRBJ2-3
clone size: -
CDR3 DNA: TGTGCCAGCAGCCGCCGTGGTAGCGGGGGCACAGATACGCAGTATTTT
CDR3 protein: CASSRRGSGGTDTQYF

V gene: TRBV5-4
D gene: -
J gene: TRBJ1-5
clone size: few
CDR3 DNA: TGTGCCAGCAGCCTCGACAGGAACAATCAGCCCCAGCATTTT
CDR3 protein: CASSLDRNNQPQHF

V gene: TRBV19
D gene: -
J gene: TRBJ2-1
clone size: few
CDR3 DNA: TGTGCCAGTAGTATAGTCCTATACAATGAGCAGTTCTTC
CDR3 protein: CASSIVLYNEQFF

V gene: TRBV25-1
D gene: -
J gene: TRBJ2-3
clone size: -
CDR3 DNA: TGTGCCAGCTACAGGGTTGGAGATACGCAGTATTTT
CDR3 protein: CASYRVGDTQYF

V gene: TRBV29-1
D gene: TRBD2
J gene: TRBJ2-7
clone size: -
CDR3 DNA: TGCAGCGTTGGTAGACTAGCGGGAGGACTCGGCTACGAGCAGTACTTC
CDR3 protein: CSVGRLAGGLGYEQYF

V gene: TRBV7-9
D gene: TRBD1
J gene: TRBJ2-3
clone size: -
CDR3 DNA: TGTGCCAGCAGCCCAGGGGGCTCTGTGGATACGCAGTATTTT
CDR3 protein: CASSPGGSVDTQYF

V gene: TRBV9
D gene: TRBD2
J gene: TRBJ2-7
clone size: few
CDR3 DNA: TGTGCCAGCAGCGCGGGGGGGGAGCAGTACTTC
CDR3 protein: CASSAGGEQYF

V gene: TRBV29-1
D gene: TRBD1
J gene: TRBJ2-3
clone size: few
CDR3 DNA: TGCAGCGTTGAATCGGGACAGGGGGCGCGGATTAGCGATACGCAGTATTTT
CDR3 protein: CSVESGQGARISDTQYF

V gene: TRBV11-2
D gene: -
J gene: TRBJ1-1
clone size: few
CDR3 DNA: TGTGCCAGCAGCTTATACCAGGGTAGCACTGAAGCTTTCTTT
CDR3 protein: CASSLYQGSTEAFF

V gene: TRBV6-6
D gene: -
J gene: TRBJ2-5
clone size: few
CDR3 DNA: TGTGCCAGCAGAAACAGAGTCCAAGAGACCCAGTACTTC
CDR3 protein: CASRNRVQETQYF

V gene: TRBV19
D gene: TRBD1
J gene: TRBJ2-5
clone size: -
CDR3 DNA: TGTGCCAGTAGTATCGGGACAGGGCGGGAGACCCAGTACTTC
CDR3 protein: CASSIGTGRETQYF

V gene: TRBV7-9
D gene: -
J gene: TRBJ1-2
clone size: -
CDR3 DNA: TGTGCCAGCAGCTTGCAGGAGGGCTATGGCTACACCTTC
CDR3 protein: CASSLQEGYGYTF

V gene: TRBV23-1
D gene: -
J gene: TRBJ2-2
clone size: -
CDR3 DNA: TGCGCCAGCAGTCAACCTCCGACAGTCAACACCGGGGAGCTGTTTTTT
CDR3 protein: CASSQPPTVNTGELFF

V gene: TRBV7-9
D gene: TRBD1
J gene: TRBJ1-1
clone size: -
CDR3 DNA: TGTGCCAGCAGCATCAAGACAGGGACTGAAGCTTTCTTT
CDR3 protein: CASSIKTGTEAFF

V gene: TRBV11-2
D gene: TRBD2
J gene: TRBJ2-3
clone size: once
CDR3 DNA: TGCGCCAGCAGCCCGGGACTAGATTCAGATACGCAGTATTTT
CDR3 protein: CASSPGLDSDTQYF

V gene: TRBV25-1
D gene: -
J gene: TRBJ2-2
clone size: few
CDR3 DNA: TGTGCCAGCAGTGAAGGGCAGAACACCGGGGAGCTGTTTTTT
CDR3 protein: CASSEGQNTGELFF

V gene: TRBV7-3
D gene: -
J gene: TRBJ1-5
clone size: few
CDR3 DNA: TGTGCCAGCAGCTTAGAAAGCTATAGCAATCAGCCCCAGCATTTT
CDR3 protein: CASSLESYSNQPQHF

V gene: TRBV5-1
D gene: -
J gene: TRBJ2-1
clone size: few
CDR3 DNA: TGCGCCAGCAGCCCGAGGACTCCTCATCGTAGCAATGAGCAGTTCTTC
CDR3 protein: CASSPRTPHRSNEQFF

V gene: TRBV27
D gene: TRBD2
J gene: TRBJ2-7
clone size: few
CDR3 DNA: TGTGCCAGCATCAAGACTAGCGGTGGCTGGGAGCAGTACTTC
CDR3 protein: CASIKTSGGWEQYF

V gene: TRBV30
D gene: -
J gene: TRBJ2-3
clone size: few
CDR3 DNA: TGTGCCTGGGACAGTGGCACAGATACGCAGTATTTT
CDR3 protein: CAWDSGTDTQYF

V gene: TRBV7-9
D gene: -
J gene: TRBJ1-4
clone size: -
CDR3 DNA: TGTGCCAGCAGCCACCAAACGGGAGGGCTAGGGGAAAAACTGTTTTTT
CDR3 protein: CASSHQTGGLGEKLFF

V gene: TRBV14
D gene: -
J gene: TRBJ1-1
clone size: -
CDR3 DNA: TGTGCCAGCAGCCAAGATAAGGGGCGGACGGCTTTCTTT
CDR3 protein: CASSQDKGRTAFF

V gene: TRBV30
D gene: -
J gene: TRBJ2-6
clone size: -
CDR3 DNA: TGTGCCTGGAGTGTGAGTGGCTCTGGGGCCAACGTCCTGACTTTC
CDR3 protein: CAWSVSGSGANVLTF

V gene: TRBV11-2
D gene: -
J gene: TRBJ2-3
clone size: few
CDR3 DNA: TGTGCCAGCAGCTTAGGCCAGGACACAGATACGCAGTATTTT
CDR3 protein: CASSLGQDTDTQYF

V gene: TRBV5-1
D gene: -
J gene: TRBJ2-3
clone size: -
CDR3 DNA: TGCGCCAGCAGCTTCGGACAGAGACGCACAGATACGCAGTATTTT
CDR3 protein: CASSFGQRRTDTQYF

V gene: TRBV28
D gene: -
J gene: TRBJ2-7
clone size: -
CDR3 DNA: TGTGCCAGCAGTTTGTCGGCAGGGTCATACGAGCAGTACTTC
CDR3 protein: CASSLSAGSYEQYF

V gene: TRBV27
D gene: -
J gene: TRBJ2-1
clone size: -
CDR3 DNA: TGTGCCGGCCCGTCACCTCACTACAATGAGCAGTTCTTC
CDR3 protein: CAGPSPHYNEQFF

V gene: TRBV7-9
D gene: -
J gene: TRBJ2-3
clone size: few
CDR3 DNA: TGTGCCAGCATGGGGAGGACAGATACGCAGTATTTT
CDR3 protein: CASMGRTDTQYF

V gene: TRBV19
D gene: TRBD1
J gene: TRBJ1-2
clone size: -
CDR3 DNA: TGTGCCAGTAGTGACCTCGGACAGGGGTTTGGCTACACCTTC
CDR3 protein: CASSDLGQGFGYTF

V gene: TRBV4-3
D gene: -
J gene: TRBJ2-1
clone size: few
CDR3 DNA: TGCGCCAGCAGCCACGGTTTCAATGAGCAGTTCTTC
CDR3 protein: CASSHGFNEQFF

V gene: TRBV5-4
D gene: TRBD2
J gene: TRBJ2-1
clone size: few
CDR3 DNA: TGTGCCAGCAGCTTGGCAGTAGCGGGGGACAATGAGCAGTTCTTC
CDR3 protein: CASSLAVAGDNEQFF

V gene: TRBV28
D gene: TRBD2
J gene: TRBJ2-7
clone size: -
CDR3 DNA: TGTGCCAGCAGTCTCTCTAGCGGGAGTGGGTACTACGAGCAGTACTTC
CDR3 protein: CASSLSSGSGYYEQYF